This T cell receptor beta chain stems from a study of cytomegalovirus exposure and HLA in healthy donors (dated by TCRdb to about 2017). Context from the whole study: In an earlier analysis of 587 of the donors, approximately 260 Gb of sequence data and 90 million to 130 million unique TCR beta sequences from 180 million or so T cells were reported. The number of typed donors differed by locus: 629-630 for A, B, C, DRB1 and DQB1; approximately 540 for DQA1; over 600 for DPA1; and roughly 470 for DPB1. HLA typing covered class I and class II loci at four-digit resolution. Of the roughly 400 genotyped donors, approximately 83% fell in the genetic ancestry cluster associated with self-reported Caucasian donors. The study used immunosequencing to profile the T cell repertoires of several hundred subjects and linked those repertoires to cytomegalovirus serostatus. A later analysis re-examined previously published TCR beta repertoires from more than 600 donors and added high-resolution HLA genotyping to investigate patterns of TCR occurrence. In a later genetic analysis, genome-wide SNP genotypes for 398 of the 666 donors were used, and that subset was treated as a discovery cohort. Across approximately 420 genotyped donors of the cohort, an average of about 240,000 unique TCR beta nucleotide sequences per donor were sequenced, and roughly 20% of those sequences were non-productive. In addition to the first cohort of around 670 subjects, a separate validation cohort of 120 different subjects was used. Every repertoire in the discovery cohort had been generated on one and the same sequencing platform. An earlier analysis of fewer than 700 of the donors applied high-throughput TCR beta sequencing to assess whether each TCR beta V gene segment acted as functional or pseudogenic. To predict cytomegalovirus infection status, the study brought together high-throughput TCR immunosequencing, statistical association of individual TCRs with disease status, and machine learning. The aim of the study was to test whether cataloging public T cell receptors could identify signatures of past pathogen exposure. Donor age, sex, ethnicity and CMV serostatus were collected together with the repertoire data. An early release covering about 600 HLA-typed donors comprised about 310 gigabases of sequencing data and roughly 85 million unique TCR sequences. Because of strong linkage in the cohort, five DR-DQ haplotypes were treated as single units for association and clustering. Rather than using new phenotypic data, the later analysis identified candidate immune exposures from TCR beta sequences and from how often those sequences occurred across donors.

Spanning cysteine to phenylalanine, the CDR3 consists of 15 amino acids. Here the CDR3 DNA is all that survives: 45 bases in frame from base 1. Trimming costs V 1 base and J 7 bases, and their ends lie 13 bases apart. CDR1 and CDR2 are drawn from the germline V gene: LGHNA, YNFKEQ. The receptor library was made with the immunoSEQ multiplex PCR assay. For the multiplex PCR, a mixture combining 60 forward primers for TCR Vbeta segments and 13 reverse primers for TCR Jbeta segments was used. The CDR3 region of rearranged TCR beta genes was amplified from genomic DNA with a multiplex PCR assay. Amplified TCR beta libraries were sequenced as 87-base-pair reads on the Illumina HiSeq System. The original pipeline was this. Across the 670 or so repertoires, a later analysis counted 80 million or so unique TCR beta chains, roughly 11 million of which were shared by at least two donors. Raw reads were error-corrected and collapsed into unique sequences with a nearest-neighbor algorithm that merged closely related sequences to remove PCR and sequencing errors. V, D and J gene segments were assigned by aligning CDR3 sequences to IMGT reference sequences. For a sequence to be retained, a match of at least six nucleotides was required to both a V gene segment and a J gene segment. Rearrangements were classified as productive when the CDR3 lacked stop codons and remained in frame with V and J, and all other rearrangements were classified as non-productive. CDR3 was defined according to IMGT convention as the region running from the second conserved V-encoded cysteine to the conserved J-encoded phenylalanine. In an earlier analysis of 550 to 650 of the donors, sequences lacking an unambiguous match to a single V gene segment were excluded. An earlier analysis of a few hundred of the donors called V segments functional above 56.7% productive rearrangements and segregating when the between-donor standard deviation exceeded 5%. To diagnose cytomegalovirus status from the catalog of TCR beta chain sequences, a statistical classification framework was built. V and J gene assignment, in a later analysis, came from comparing TCR nucleotide sequences with IMGT/GENE-DB human TR gene sequences. A later analysis assigned CDR3 sequences and most-parsimonious VDJ recombination scenarios with the TCRdist pipeline. In a later analysis, every TCR beta chain was defined by the combination of its CDR3 amino acid sequence and its V-gene family, and reads without a unique V-gene family were dropped. In a later analysis, approximately 640 highly shared, low-generation-probability nucleotide sequences were removed to address suspected cross-contamination and a sequencing artifact. In a later analysis, a clonal expansion index was calculated for each public chain from normalized within-repertoire ranks of inferred template counts. A later analysis computed generation probabilities with a VDJ recombination model fitted to out-of-frame rearrangements, and checked the results against IGoR. In a later analysis, TCR-TCR, TCR-HLA and TCR-CMV co-occurrence was scored with hypergeometric tests, and a repertoire-size bias correction was applied to TCR pairs. False discovery rates were estimated in a later analysis by permuting HLA or CMV assignments 20 times. A later analysis grouped co-occurring TCRs with DBSCAN, adding TCRdist sequence similarity when clustering within HLA-allele-positive subsets. Co-occurrence clustering excluded repertoires with fewer than 30,000 or more than 120,000 public chains, plus five with anomalous nucleotide sharing. TCRdb re-hosts the immuneACCESS table, in-frame sequences only. Its copies lack some clones; in the studies checked, an unresolved V gene accounts for under half of them, and the cause for the rest is not known. The V and J calls and clone size were taken over from that table, and D and trimming were inferred from the DNA. This sample comprises 150,000 to 200,000 clones, about 80% of them detected only once. The ten largest clones capture around 15% of the sample.

On this clone itself: Its antigen has not been determined. No much larger clone exists at a distance of one base, and base qualities are not known.

In total, approximately 690 healthy bone marrow donors made up the cohort. All cohort members were sampled while nominally healthy, although unrecorded immune exposures were likely present. The donor was CMV seropositive and belonged to the group of about 290 seropositive cohort members. A peripheral blood sample was collected from each donor, and TCR beta sequencing was performed on peripheral blood mononuclear cells. Genomic DNA was extracted from the blood cell samples with the Qiagen DNeasy Blood Extraction Kit. Study-wide findings and limitations: A later analysis found that most CMV-associated TCR beta chains appeared HLA-restricted, with HLA associations seemingly driven largely by CMV exposure. In a later analysis, several top co-occurrence clusters were reported to appear linked to parvovirus B19, influenza, CMV and Epstein-Barr virus. A further reported finding was that TCR beta sequences accurately predicted the HLA-A and HLA-B alleles for most subjects in the first cohort. While some public TCRs were present in many individuals, most TCR sequences turned up only very rarely across donors. CMV serostatus was the only immune exposure information available for the cohort. The sequencing pipeline was judged likely to have produced a cluster of highly shared sequence variants as a technical artifact. In vitro tests confirmed that a few of the cytomegalovirus-associated TCR beta chains recognize cytomegalovirus antigens. In a later analysis, the rate of TCR association differed among HLA loci, with DRB1 alleles having the most associated TCRs and HLA-C alleles having the fewest. At a false discovery rate of 0.05, a later analysis linked 16,951 TCR beta sequences to specific HLA alleles. The 87-base-pair reads could not distinguish some IMGT-functional V segments, including TRBV6-2 and TRBV6-3, so those segments were excluded. A total of about 150 TCR beta chains were listed by the study as associated with cytomegalovirus. In a later analysis, HLA-associated TCR beta chains were found to be more clonally expanded and to have lower generation probabilities than equally common non-associated chains. This cohort had only TCR beta chains sequenced, and the lack of alpha or paired-chain data limited which features could be detected. The authors suggested that the approach could potentially be generalized to other disease states and immunological phenotypes. Broadly in line with IMGT annotations, most TCR beta V segments showed up in productive rearrangements about 87% or about 30% of the time in an earlier analysis of roughly 590 of the donors. When HLA alleles, especially DR and DQ, strongly co-occurred, attributing TCR associations to individual alleles was difficult. The classifier was reported to diagnose cytomegalovirus status with high specificity and sensitivity in both the original and validation cohorts. Linkage disequilibrium might explain the correlated functional status among segregating V segments, but an unknown experimental factor could not be excluded. A later genetic analysis reported fewer N-insertions in productive TCRs among donors in an Asian-associated ancestry cluster than the approximately 700-donor mean. A later genetic analysis associated a missense DCLRE1C variant with V-gene and J-gene trimming of TCR beta chains, and an independent cohort replicated the association. The presence/absence analyses assumed that sequencing depth was roughly uniform across donors, and that assumption may not be true. Because HLA typing was missing for some donors at each locus, association tests included only the typed subset. Because counts were too low, about 15 rarely observed V segments, including chromosome 9 orphons, were left out of the earlier analysis of several hundred of the donors.

The TCR was taken from a man between 45 and 60 years old in good health and CMV-seropositive. Source material: PBMCs. Recombination connected TRBV4-2 to TRBJ1-4; the D gene is perhaps TRBD1, on 5 matching bases. The CDR3 region has the sequence CASSQAPIGGEKLFF. The nucleotide sequence reads as follows: TGTGCCAGCAGCCAAGCTCCTATCGGGGGTGAAAAACTGTTTTTT.